These 31 T cell receptor beta chains share one sample of origin, sequenced in a study of human T cells and chemical hapten exposure. Noted time point: healthy volunteer bleed at 6 weeks. Unfractionated whole blood served as the source for total RNA extraction. TCRdb reprocessed the RACE reads via MiXCR and lists one record per CDR3 protein. This table holds 65,000 or so distinct CDR3 sequences, about 6% found once. The specimen was whole blood. The receptor set was obtained from a female donor in good health. Some clones in this sample may be carry-over from other donors' samples.

The CDR3 reads CASREIRAGVETQYF. CDR3 DNA sequence: TGTGCCAGCAGAGAAATCCGGGCAGGGGTAGAGACCCAGTACTTC. The gene calls are TRBV6-2 or TRBV6-3 and TRBJ2-5; D is possibly TRBD1 (6 bases). The germline V gene has CDR1 MNHEY and CDR2 SVGEGT. Trimming left V 6 bases short and J 4 bases short, with 18 bases between. CDR3 length equals 15 residues.

Only a few counts were recorded for this clonotype. The chain joins TRBV28 to TRBJ1-6; D is uncertain. Germline V gene sequence: CDR1 MDHEN, CDR2 SYDVKM. CDR3 length equals 17 residues. V shed 7 bases and J shed 0 bases, with 16 bases lying between them. CDR3 DNA: TGTGCCAGCACCCTTTCCCCGGCAAGCTCCTATAATTCACCCCTCCACTTT. Residues: CASTLSPASSYNSPLHF.

There are many counts of this clonotype. This chain connects TRBV11-2 to TRBJ2-2, with 9 bases fitting TRBD2. Germline V gene lookup returns CDR1 SGHAT and CDR2 FQNNGV. V shed 0 bases and J 2 bases; nucleotides not matched to a gene: 10. The CDR3 totals 19 residues. CDR3 residues: CASSLDWVAGVINTGELFF. The CDR3 nucleotides read TGTGCCAGCAGCTTAGATTGGGTAGCGGGAGTGATAAACACCGGGGAGCTGTTTTTT.

The J gene is TRBJ2-5, the V gene TRBV12-3 or TRBV12-4, with 8 bases lining up with TRBD2. The trim removed 7 bases at V and 1 base at J, leaving 5 bases unmatched. This CDR3 is 14 amino acids long. CDR3 nucleotide sequence: TGTGCCAGCAAGTTGGGACTAGGCCAAGAGACCCAGTACTTC. Protein: CASKLGLGQETQYF.

The chain employs TRBV29-1 and TRBJ1-5, with D possibly TRBD1 on 6 matching bases. This CDR3 contains 14 residues. Trimming pared 4 bases from V and 5 bases from J, leaving 15 bases between. Germline CDR1 reads SQVTM; CDR2 reads ANQGSEA. The CDR3 loop is CSVVGQGLDQPQHF. The CDR3 DNA reads as TGCAGCGTTGTAGGCCAGGGGCTCGATCAGCCCCAGCATTTT.

This clonotype was seen a handful of times. The V call is TRBV20-1, the J call TRBJ2-7, with 8 bases identical to TRBD2. The V gene end was trimmed by 0 bases and the J gene end by 3 bases; junction bases not matched to a gene: 7. Germline loops: CDR1 DFQATT, CDR2 SNEGSKA (reference sequence). The CDR3 runs 15 residues. This chain's CDR3 is CSARDSGTPRYEQYF. CDR3 sequence (DNA): TGCAGTGCTAGAGATAGCGGGACTCCCCGCTACGAGCAGTACTTC.

Ten or more counts support this clonotype. The rearrangement links TRBV12-3 or TRBV12-4 to TRBJ2-3, with D unresolved. The CDR3 runs 11 residues. The germline V and J ends were trimmed by 7 bases and 5 bases, with 7 bases remaining between them. CDR3 sequence: CASTQRDTQYF. Here the CDR3 DNA reads TGTGCCAGCACCCAGCGAGATACGCAGTATTTT.

This clonotype was found many times. The rearrangement uses TRBV27 and TRBJ2-7, with 7 bases aligning to TRBD2. Looked up from germline, CDR1 is MNHEY and CDR2 is SMNVEV (reference sequence). V shed 0 bases and J 10 bases; nucleotides not matched to a gene: 6. The CDR3 contains 13 residues. The chain's CDR3 is CASSLSPRLAQYF. The CDR3 bases are TGTGCCAGCAGTTTATCGCCCAGACTAGCCCAGTACTTC.

In this sample, this clonotype turned up a few times. The V and J genes are TRBV7-6 and TRBJ2-3; D perhaps matches TRBD1 (7 bases). Per the germline V gene, CDR1 is SGHVS and CDR2 is FNYEAQ. V was clipped by 5 bases and J by 6 bases, with 24 bases between them. This CDR3 comprises 17 residues. The CDR3 reads CASSTQGIRSGWDTQYF. In DNA form, the CDR3 reads TGTGCCAGCAGCACACAGGGGATTCGTAGCGGTTGGGATACGCAGTATTTT. Full variable domain (remainder filled in from reference TRBV7-6 and TRBJ2-3): GAGVSQSPRYKVTKRGQDVALRCDPISGHVSLYWYRQALGQGPEFLTYFNYEAQQDKSGLPNDRFSAERPEGSISTLTIQRTEQRDSAMYRCASSTQGIRSGWDTQYFGPGTRLTVL.

This clonotype was recorded a few times. V is TRBV20-1 and J is TRBJ1-2; 11 nucleotides line up with TRBD1. The CDR3 is made up of 16 amino acids. CDR1 and CDR2 (germline): DFQATT, SNEGSKA (reference sequence). V lost 3 bases to trimming and J lost 0 bases; unmatched junction nucleotides: 6. CDR3: CSASSPGQGANYGYTF. CDR3 in DNA: TGCAGTGCTAGTAGCCCGGGACAGGGGGCTAACTATGGCTACACCTTC.

The V and J genes are TRBV6-2 or TRBV6-3 and TRBJ1-5; TRBD1 is a possible D gene (6 bases). The CDR3 loop spans 13 amino acids. CDR1 is MNHEY, CDR2 SVGEGT, per germline. V was cut by 2 bases and J by 11 bases, with 13 bases left in between. The chain's CDR3 is CASSYEQGLTQHF. CDR3 coding DNA: TGTGCCAGCAGTTACGAACAGGGTTTGACCCAGCATTTT.

The genes are TRBV6-6 and TRBJ2-5; D could derive from TRBD1 or TRBD2 (7 bases each). Germline CDR1 and CDR2: MNHNY and SVGAGI (reference sequence). CDR3 length: 14 residues. The V end lost 4 bases, the J end lost 3 bases, and 12 bases lay between the germline ends. In DNA, the CDR3 is TGTGCCAGCAGTTTCGCAGGGGGGGAAGAGACCCAGTACTTC. It encodes CASSFAGGEETQYF.

The table lists this clonotype with many counts. V is TRBV11-2 and J is TRBJ1-5; D unclear. The CDR3 length is 14 residues. Trimming removed 1 base from V and 2 bases from J, with 6 bases in between. Germline V gene sequence: CDR1 SGHAT, CDR2 FQNNGV. The CDR3 sequence is CASSLGHGNQPQHF. For the CDR3, the DNA is TGTGCCAGCAGCTTAGGACATGGCAATCAGCCCCAGCATTTT.

The genes are TRBV5-1 and TRBJ2-6, with TRBD1 matching 10 bases. V dropped 3 bases and J dropped 2; count of bases not matched to a gene: 8. Germline V gene lookup returns CDR1 SGHRS and CDR2 YFSETQ. This CDR3 is 18 amino acids long. CDR3 sequence: CASSYRDRGLPGANVLTF. Written as DNA, the CDR3 is TGCGCCAGCAGCTACCGGGACAGGGGACTTCCTGGGGCCAACGTCCTGACTTTC. The full variable domain, in which reference TRBV5-1 and TRBJ2-6 provide the parts outside the CDR3, is KAGVTQTPRYLIKTRGQQVTLSCSPISGHRSVSWYQQTPGQGLQFLFEYFSETQRNKGNFPGRFSGRQFSNSRSEMNVSTLELGDSALYLCASSYRDRGLPGANVLTFGAGSRLTVL.

This clonotype came up many times. The chain recombines TRBV4-1 with TRBJ2-3, with D maybe TRBD2 (6 bases). CDR1 and CDR2 (germline): MGHRA, YSYEKL. CDR3 size: 14 residues. Trimming removed 4 bases from V and 4 bases from J, with 12 bases in between. For the CDR3, the DNA is TGCGCCAGCAGCCGACTAGGAGGGGCAGATACGCAGTATTTT. Protein: CASSRLGGADTQYF.

This clonotype has ten or more counts. The V gene is TRBV6-5, the J gene TRBJ2-1; 14 bases fit TRBD2. Trimming removed 0 bases from V and 8 bases from J; junction bases left unmatched: 3. The CDR3 is 16 residues long. CDR1 is MNHEY and CDR2 is SVGAGI in the germline V gene. The CDR3 coding sequence is TGTGCCAGCAGTTACTCCGGACTAGCGGGAGGTGATGAGCAGTTCTTC. Protein sequence: CASSYSGLAGGDEQFF.

This clonotype was recorded at least ten times. The rearrangement links TRBV20-1 to TRBJ1-1; tentative D call: TRBD1 (6 bases). V lost 6 bases to trimming and J lost 6 bases, with 14 bases between them. The germline V gene encodes CDR1 DFQATT and CDR2 SNEGSKA (reference sequence). The CDR3 is made up of 12 amino acids. The chain's CDR3 is CSAIQGKAEAFF. Written as DNA, the CDR3 is TGCAGTGCGATACAGGGTAAGGCTGAAGCTTTCTTT.

The chain links TRBV19 to TRBJ1-5; weak D call: TRBD1 (5 bases). Germline V gene sequence: CDR1 LNHDA, CDR2 SQIVND (reference sequence). The CDR3 is 14 amino acids. Trimming cost V 2 bases and J 6 bases, with 11 bases left between them. CDR3 loop: CASSITGVTQPQHF. Here the CDR3 DNA reads TGTGCCAGTAGTATAACGGGGGTCACTCAGCCCCAGCATTTT.

This clonotype was observed at least ten times. The CDR3 region has the DNA TGTGCCAGCAGTGAAGCGCTTACAGGGGGCGGATCACCCCTCCACTTT. It is translated as CASSEALTGGGSPLHF. The rearrangement joins TRBV2 to TRBJ1-6; TRBD1 aligns across 9 bases. CDR3 length equals 16 residues. The V gene's germline CDR1 is SNHLY and CDR2 FYNNEI. V was clipped by 0 bases and J by 10 bases; unmatched bases: 7.

This clonotype was seen repeatedly, ten times or more. The rearrangement joins TRBV12-5 to TRBJ2-1; D is undetermined. The CDR3 runs 13 residues. CDR1 and CDR2 from the germline V gene are LGHNT and FRNRAP. The germline V and J ends were trimmed by 7 bases and 3 bases, with 10 bases remaining between them. CDR3 nucleotides: TGTGCTAGTGCCCTCGGCGGCTACAATGAGCAGTTCTTC. Amino acid sequence: CASALGGYNEQFF.

This clonotype was counted a few times. The chain combines TRBV5-5 with TRBJ1-1; no definite D call. CDR1 and CDR2 from the germline V gene are SGHKS and YYEKEE (reference sequence). The CDR3 contains 13 residues. Between the trimmed V and J ends, which lost 5 bases and 6 bases, there was a span of 14 bases. The CDR3 region is CASSPGVLSEAFF. In DNA form, the CDR3 reads TGTGCCAGCAGTCCTGGCGTTCTATCTGAAGCTTTCTTT.

This clonotype was detected a few times. The chain employs TRBV12-3 or TRBV12-4 and TRBJ2-7, with 9 positions matching TRBD1. Unmatched junction bases numbered 11, after V lost 2 bases and J lost 3 bases. The CDR3 sequence is 17 residues long. Here the CDR3 DNA reads TGTGCCAGCAGTTTAACCTGGGGACAGGGAATCAACTACGAGCAGTACTTC. Its translation is CASSLTWGQGINYEQYF.

This chain connects TRBV24-1 to TRBJ2-5; D not certain. V lost 6 bases to trimming and J lost 2 bases, with 9 bases between them. The CDR3 totals 13 residues. Germline V lookup: CDR1 KGHDR, CDR2 SFDVKD. CDR3 nucleotide sequence: TGTGCCACCAGTCTTGGCTTACAAGAGACCCAGTACTTC. Residues: CATSLGLQETQYF.

This clonotype was seen ten or more times. This rearrangement joins TRBV28 to TRBJ2-6; no reliable D call. Germline loops: CDR1 MDHEN, CDR2 SYDVKM. V was trimmed by 5 bases and J by 4 bases, leaving 15 bases between them. This CDR3 contains 16 residues. CDR3 in DNA: TGTGCCAGCAGTACCCAATCAAGGGCCGGGGCCAACGTCCTGACTTTC. Translation: CASSTQSRAGANVLTF.

The chain carries TRBV28 and TRBJ1-4; 7 nucleotides match TRBD1. Losses at the gene ends were 5 bases for V and 8 bases for J; bases not matched to a gene: 2. The CDR3 runs 12 residues. Germline-derived CDR1 and CDR2 are MDHEN and SYDVKM. The CDR3 DNA follows: TGTGCCAGCAGTCGGACAGGAGAAAAACTGTTTTTT. Translation gives CASSRTGEKLFF.

This clonotype occurred a few times. The CDR3 DNA is TGTGCCAGCAGACTCGCCACCGGGGAGCTGTTTTTT. It is translated as CASRLATGELFF. J is TRBJ2-2 and V is TRBV6-5; unclear D gene. The CDR3 spans 12 residues. The V gene lost 6 bases and the J gene lost 4 bases, with 6 bases spanning the gap. Per the germline V gene, CDR1 is MNHEY and CDR2 is SVGAGI.

Details on this clonotype: One base away lies a much larger clone, so this may be a sequencing read error. J is TRBJ1-5 and V is TRBV28, with no clear D. Trimming removed 5 bases from V and 9 bases from J, with 11 bases in between. Germline assignment: CDR1 MDHEN and CDR2 SYDVKM. The CDR3 is made up of 12 amino acids. The CDR3 loop is CASSEKRRPQHF. In nucleotides, the CDR3 is TGTGCCAGCAGTGAGAAGCGTCGGCCCCAGCATTTT.

The table lists this clonotype with many counts. This chain connects TRBV27 to TRBJ2-1; unclear D gene. CDR3 size: 10 residues. Looked up from germline, CDR1 is MNHEY and CDR2 is SMNVEV (reference sequence). V was cut by 6 bases and J by 11 bases, with 8 bases left in between. As DNA, the CDR3 is TGTGCCAGCAGGGGGTCAAAGCAGTTCTTC. Translated: CASRGSKQFF.

The sample holds many counts of this clonotype. The rearrangement uses TRBV29-1 and TRBJ1-2; tentatively, D is TRBD1 (5 bases). The CDR3 spans 12 residues. The germline V and J ends were trimmed by 6 bases and 6 bases, with 14 bases remaining between them. Germline CDR1 SQVTM, CDR2 ANQGSEA. In DNA, the CDR3 is TGCAGCGTGATCAGGGATAGGAATGGCTACACCTTC. This gives the protein CSVIRDRNGYTF.

This clonotype came up a few times. This chain's CDR3 is CASSSNPYSGREDTQYF. DNA of the CDR3: TGTGCCAGCAGTTCTAACCCCTATAGCGGGAGGGAGGATACGCAGTATTTT. The chain employs TRBV9 and TRBJ2-3; the match to TRBD2 covers 11 bases. Looked up from germline, CDR1 is SGDLS and CDR2 is YYNGEE. The CDR3 consists of 17 residues. V lost 5 bases to trimming and J lost 6 bases; unmatched junction nucleotides: 14.

This clonotype was seen more than once but under ten times. V is TRBV30 and J is TRBJ1-1, with TRBD1 matching 7 bases. Per germline, CDR1 GTSNPN and CDR2 SVGIG (reference sequence). V dropped 0 bases and J dropped 7; count of bases not matched to a gene: 8. This CDR3 spans 14 amino acids. CDR3 protein: CAWSVGTATLEAFF. The CDR3 DNA reads TGTGCCTGGAGTGTCGGGACAGCAACACTTGAAGCTTTCTTT.